This T cell receptor beta chain was sequenced during a study of blood T cell repertoires in COVID-19 (dated by TCRdb to the early 2020s). Background for the entire study: The collaborator samples originated in the United States, Italy and Spain and spanned the acute and convalescent phases of COVID-19. The repertoires were released in a freely available public database meant as a resource for research on the immune response to SARS-CoV-2. The material from the prospective study consisted of cDNA or gDNA derived from T cells, B-cell-depleted T cells, or PBMCs. Samples were obtained from the ongoing ImmuneRACE study (first 160 participants) and from 1,254 subjects provided by 6 global collaborators. Deeply sampled blood TCRbeta repertoires from subjects exposed to, actively infected with, or recovered from COVID-19 were included in the dataset. The sample metadata nearly always contained a de-identified subject ID, COVID-19 status, age in years and sex. HLA class I and class II types, where available, came from metadata supplied by the sample provider rather than from assay-based typing. The paper as a whole reports these results and caveats: How much clinical and demographic metadata was included differed by source and by participant, and the metadata was provided uncurated.

At the junction V is shortened by 5 bases and J by 7 bases; bases outside the gene matches: 6. Looking up the germline V gene (reference sequence) yields CDR1 SGHKS and CDR2 YYEKEE. From its cysteine to its phenylalanine, the CDR3 spans 15 amino acids. CDR3 DNA only is kept here, 45 bases in frame from base 1. TCRbeta CDR3 regions were amplified from genomic DNA by means of the immunoSEQ Assay, a bias-controlled multiplex PCR. Regarding the original processing steps: The number of nucleated cells in each sample was estimated by amplification of reference gene primers within the assay. To quantify the absolute abundance of each unique TCRbeta CDR3 rearrangement, sequence reads were collapsed and filtered. For each sample, productive Simpson clonality was calculated as the square root of Simpson's diversity index over productive rearrangements. TCRdb provides this immuneACCESS table in a form limited to in-frame rearrangements. Some clones are lacking; in checked studies, under half of them reflect an unresolved V gene, and why the rest are absent is not known. V and J calls and clone size are given by that table; D and trimming were obtained from the DNA. This sample has approximately 290,000 clones in its table, and about four fifths of those were observed once. The ten biggest clones cover approximately 15% of the sample.

In Seattle, one collaborating source enrolled patients while the infection was active and tracked those patients longitudinally over the course of disease. Each collaborating institution followed its own protocols to collect whole blood in K2EDTA tubes. For TCRbeta analysis, collaborators shipped samples as frozen whole blood, isolated PBMCs, or DNA extracted from either of those sample types. On this clone itself: Its target antigen remains unknown. No per-base quality is available; no much larger clone lies one base away.

The source of this sequence is a person between 70 and 80 years old with COVID-19, enrolled during active disease. The chain joins TRBV5-5 to TRBJ2-1, with 13 junctional bases fitting TRBD2. Sequenced: peripheral blood. The CDR3 region has the sequence CASRAGTSGINEQFF. The sequence in DNA is TGTGCCAGCAGGGCCGGGACTAGCGGGATAAATGAGCAGTTCTTC.